This is a list of T cell receptor beta chains from one sample in a study of blood T cell repertoires in COVID-19. This table comes from immunoSEQ multiplex PCR, and its TCRdb copy is limited to in-frame clones, with some not included. The sample lists just over 350,000 clones; approximately 84% were seen once. The sequenced sample consisted of PBMCs or T cells enriched from blood (not recorded which). These TCRs come from a woman between 25 and 40 years old who had recovered from COVID-19. Both conserved end residues are part of each CDR3. Each record gives: J gene, D gene, clone size, V gene, CDR3 DNA, CDR3 protein. A D gene is named only where the DNA matches it firmly. Some rows have no size entry. The others give once, few or many, or a class for an expanded clone.

j_call: TRBJ1-2
d_call: TRBD1
clone_size: NA
v_call: TRBV6-4
cdr3_nt: TGTGCCAGCAGTCTGGACAGGGCGGGGTATGGCTACACCTTC
cdr3_aa: CASSLDRAGYGYTF

j_call: TRBJ2-1
d_call: TRBD2
clone_size: NA
v_call: TRBV27
cdr3_nt: TGTGCCAGCAGGAGCCTAGCGGGCAGCAATGAGCAGTTCTTC
cdr3_aa: CASRSLAGSNEQFF

j_call: TRBJ2-7
d_call: NA
clone_size: NA
v_call: TRBV3-1/TRBV3-2
cdr3_nt: TGTGCCAGCAGCCAAGAGGGCTACTTCGAGCAGTACTTC
cdr3_aa: CASSQEGYFEQYF

j_call: TRBJ2-1
d_call: NA
clone_size: once
v_call: TRBV13
cdr3_nt: TGTGCCAGCAGAATAGGGGGTAGGTCCCTCAATGAGCAGTTCTTC
cdr3_aa: CASRIGGRSLNEQFF

j_call: TRBJ1-1
d_call: NA
clone_size: NA
v_call: TRBV6-1
cdr3_nt: TGTGCCAGCAGTGAGGGAGCTTACACTGAAGCTTTCTTT
cdr3_aa: CASSEGAYTEAFF

j_call: TRBJ2-2
d_call: NA
clone_size: NA
v_call: TRBV14
cdr3_nt: TGTGCCAGCAGGGGAGTCGGGAACACCGGGGAGCTGTTTTTT
cdr3_aa: CASRGVGNTGELFF

j_call: TRBJ1-3
d_call: NA
clone_size: once
v_call: TRBV14
cdr3_nt: TGTGCCAGCAGCCCCCCGGGGTCCTCTGGAAACACCATATATTTT
cdr3_aa: CASSPPGSSGNTIYF

j_call: TRBJ2-7
d_call: NA
clone_size: NA
v_call: TRBV19
cdr3_nt: TGTGCCAGTAGTATGTCTGGACACTCCTACGAGCAGTACTTC
cdr3_aa: CASSMSGHSYEQYF

j_call: TRBJ1-1
d_call: TRBD1
clone_size: NA
v_call: TRBV11-3
cdr3_nt: TGTGCCAGCAGCCCAGACAGGGGTGGGGGTGAAGCTTTCTTT
cdr3_aa: CASSPDRGGGEAFF

j_call: TRBJ1-5
d_call: TRBD1
clone_size: NA
v_call: TRBV28
cdr3_nt: TGTGCCAGCAGCCCGGACAGGGCCTGGAATCAGCCCCAGCATTTT
cdr3_aa: CASSPDRAWNQPQHF

j_call: TRBJ2-3
d_call: TRBD2
clone_size: NA
v_call: TRBV5-1
cdr3_nt: TGCGCCAGCAGCCTGACTAGCGGCCCGGGAGATACGCAGTATTTT
cdr3_aa: CASSLTSGPGDTQYF

j_call: TRBJ1-1
d_call: NA
clone_size: NA
v_call: TRBV6-5
cdr3_nt: TGTGCCAGCAGTTATCTCTTGAACACTGAAGCTTTCTTT
cdr3_aa: CASSYLLNTEAFF

j_call: TRBJ2-4
d_call: NA
clone_size: NA
v_call: TRBV5-4
cdr3_nt: TGTGCCAGCAGCGCGGCCTCAGCGTTGGACAAAAACATTCAGTACTTC
cdr3_aa: CASSAASALDKNIQYF

j_call: TRBJ1-4
d_call: TRBD1
clone_size: NA
v_call: TRBV5-1
cdr3_nt: TGCGCCAGCAGCTTACAGGGGGCCGGCGAAAAACTGTTTTTT
cdr3_aa: CASSLQGAGEKLFF

j_call: TRBJ1-5
d_call: NA
clone_size: NA
v_call: TRBV3-1/TRBV3-2
cdr3_nt: TGTGCCAGCAGCCAAGATTGGAACTGGGGCGGCAATCAGCCCCAGCATTTT
cdr3_aa: CASSQDWNWGGNQPQHF

j_call: TRBJ1-5
d_call: NA
clone_size: once
v_call: TRBV3-1/TRBV3-2
cdr3_nt: TGTGCCAGCAGCCAAGACAGTTATAGCAATCAGCCCCAGCATTTT
cdr3_aa: CASSQDSYSNQPQHF

j_call: TRBJ2-3
d_call: NA
clone_size: NA
v_call: TRBV20-1
cdr3_nt: TGCAGTGCTCGACTAGCAGATACGCAGTATTTT
cdr3_aa: CSARLADTQYF

j_call: TRBJ1-3
d_call: NA
clone_size: NA
v_call: TRBV12-3/TRBV12-4
cdr3_nt: TGTGCCAGCAGTGCGGAGTACACCATATATTTT
cdr3_aa: CASSAEYTIYF

j_call: TRBJ1-2
d_call: TRBD1
clone_size: few
v_call: TRBV28
cdr3_nt: TGTGCCAGCAGTCCCTGGGAAGGACAGGGATACTATGGCTACACCTTC
cdr3_aa: CASSPWEGQGYYGYTF

j_call: TRBJ1-1
d_call: NA
clone_size: NA
v_call: TRBV11-2
cdr3_nt: TGTGCCAGCAGCCCGTCGGGGTCGGCAGCCAACACTGAAGCTTTCTTT
cdr3_aa: CASSPSGSAANTEAFF

j_call: TRBJ1-2
d_call: NA
clone_size: NA
v_call: TRBV12-3/TRBV12-4
cdr3_nt: TGTGCCAGCCATATGGGGCATAACTATGGCTACACCTTC
cdr3_aa: CASHMGHNYGYTF

j_call: TRBJ2-7
d_call: TRBD2
clone_size: NA
v_call: TRBV7-9
cdr3_nt: TGTGCCAGCAGCCCAAGGACTAGCGGGGGGTCGGAGCAGTACTTC
cdr3_aa: CASSPRTSGGSEQYF

j_call: TRBJ2-7
d_call: NA
clone_size: NA
v_call: TRBV7-2
cdr3_nt: TGTGCCAGCAGCTACGGGATTTCTTACGAGCAGTACTTC
cdr3_aa: CASSYGISYEQYF

j_call: TRBJ1-6
d_call: TRBD1
clone_size: NA
v_call: TRBV4-1
cdr3_nt: TGCGCCAGCAGCCACAGACAGGGTGCCGATAATTCACCCCTCCACTTT
cdr3_aa: CASSHRQGADNSPLHF

j_call: TRBJ2-7
d_call: TRBD1
clone_size: NA
v_call: TRBV27
cdr3_nt: TGTGCCAGCAGTCCCCGGACAGGGGGAGACGAGCAGTACTTC
cdr3_aa: CASSPRTGGDEQYF

j_call: TRBJ1-6
d_call: NA
clone_size: NA
v_call: TRBV20-1
cdr3_nt: TGCAGTGCTAGTCCTGGCGGGAATTCACCCCTCCACTTT
cdr3_aa: CSASPGGNSPLHF

j_call: TRBJ1-1
d_call: TRBD1
clone_size: NA
v_call: TRBV5-1
cdr3_nt: TGCGCCAGCAGCTATGACAGGGAGAACACTGAAGCTTTCTTT
cdr3_aa: CASSYDRENTEAFF

j_call: TRBJ2-1
d_call: NA
clone_size: NA
v_call: TRBV20-1
cdr3_nt: TGCAGTGCTAGTAGTGTTAAGCGACCATCCTACAATGAGCAGTTCTTC
cdr3_aa: CSASSVKRPSYNEQFF

j_call: TRBJ1-2
d_call: NA
clone_size: NA
v_call: TRBV14
cdr3_nt: TGTGCCAGCAGCCAGAGGGGGAACTATGGCTACACCTTC
cdr3_aa: CASSQRGNYGYTF